This entry lists 23 T cell receptor beta chains sequenced from one sample in a study of tumor-infiltrating lymphocytes in primary liver carcinoma. From 400 to 500 ng total RNA, TCR beta cDNA was generated with a primer in the constant region. Libraries for TCR beta were built through three nested multiplex PCR rounds, which together made up a slightly modified ARM-PCR procedure. The study ran its first two PCR rounds for approximately 11 cycles each, using TRBV1-TRBV30 forward primers and a C-beta reverse primer. TCRdb reanalysed the multiplex PCR reads using MiXCR and keeps one entry per CDR3 protein. The table shows more than 150,000 distinct CDR3 sequences, with about 60% occurring only once. The blood RNA (from unsorted whole blood) was obtained, and germline DNA was also extracted. Sequencing was carried out using peripheral blood. Receptors originate from a man aged 35 to 55 with primary liver carcinoma and hepatitis B virus infection.

A few counts support this clonotype. The gene calls are TRBV12-3 or TRBV12-4 and TRBJ2-3; D not certain. V was pared by 10 bases and J by 0 bases, with 14 bases between. The CDR3 is 14 amino acids. In nucleotides, the CDR3 is TGTGCCACAGCCGGCGGAGTAAGCACAGATACGCAGTATTTT. Protein product: CATAGGVSTDTQYF.

V usage is TRBV28 and J usage is TRBJ1-5, with D hard to call. V was pared by 6 bases and J by 2 bases, with 11 bases between. This CDR3 has 14 residues. The germline V gene has CDR1 MDHEN and CDR2 SYDVKM. The CDR3 region has the DNA TGTGCCAGCAGCCCTAGGGCAGGCAATCAGCCCCAGCATTTT. Translating gives CASSPRAGNQPQHF.

The chain recombines TRBV7-8 with TRBJ2-3; 10 positions match TRBD2. In germline, CDR1 is SGHVS, CDR2 FQNEAQ. Unmatched junction bases numbered 4, after V lost 5 bases and J lost 2 bases. The CDR3 runs 15 residues. DNA for the CDR3: TGTGCCAGCAGCCCTAGCGGGAGAGACACAGATACGCAGTATTTT. The encoded protein is CASSPSGRDTDTQYF.

Worth noting for this clonotype: The junction shows a germline mismatch at one end, possibly a read error. V usage is TRBV5-1 and J usage is TRBJ1-2; 8 nucleotides align to TRBD1. The CDR3 runs 16 residues. Germline-derived CDR1 and CDR2 are SGHRS and YFSETQ. Here the CDR3 DNA reads TGCGCCGGCAGCTTGGATTCAGGGGGCATTAACTATGGCTACACCTTC. Translation: CAGSLDSGGINYGYTF.

As to this clonotype: At one end, the junction sequence differs from germline, possibly due to a read error. The V gene is TRBV11-2, the J gene TRBJ2-7; the match to TRBD2 covers 10 bases. CDR1 and CDR2 from the germline V gene are SGHAT and FQNNGV. The length of the CDR3 is 16 residues. The CDR3 sequence: CAISLTGVAGGYEQYF. DNA of the CDR3: TGTGCCATCAGCTTGACCGGGGTAGCGGGAGGCTACGAGCAGTACTTC.

This clonotype was observed a few times. V and J are TRBV7-8 and TRBJ2-1, with TRBD1 matching 9 bases. Germline CDR1 and CDR2: SGHVS and FQNEAQ. The trim removed 3 bases at V and 12 bases at J, leaving 12 bases unmatched. The CDR3 has 15 amino acids. The CDR3 loop is CASSLPFRTGAAQFF. The CDR3 nucleotides read TGTGCCAGCAGCTTGCCTTTCCGGACAGGGGCCGCGCAGTTCTTC.

This clonotype was counted only a few times. A read error may explain this, as a much larger clone is one base away. The chain is built from TRBV11-2 and TRBJ2-3; TRBD2 matches at 8 bases. This CDR3 has 15 residues. V was clipped by 1 base and J by 6 bases; unmatched bases: 6. CDR1 is SGHAT, CDR2 FQNNGV, per germline. The CDR3 nucleotides are TGTGCCAGCAGCTTAGTTGGGGGACTAGGGGATACGCAGTATTTT. Translated: CASSLVGGLGDTQYF.

This clonotype occurred a few times. The chain carries TRBV7-8 and TRBJ2-3; D is tentatively TRBD1 or TRBD2 (6 bases each). The V gene's germline CDR1 is SGHVS and CDR2 FQNEAQ. The CDR3 contains 14 residues. V lost 1 base, J lost 4 bases, and 9 bases lay in between. CDR3: CASSLGGAADTQYF. CDR3 DNA: TGTGCCAGCAGCTTAGGGGGGGCCGCAGATACGCAGTATTTT.

In nucleotides, the CDR3 is TGCGCCAGCAGCCGCCTAGCGACAGGGGGTGAAAAACTGTTTTTT. Protein: CASSRLATGGEKLFF. The chain combines TRBV4-1 with TRBJ1-4; 9 positions agree with TRBD1. Germline V gene data show CDR1 as MGHRA and CDR2 as YSYEKL. J gave up 7 bases and V 4 bases, and 7 bases lay outside the gene matches. The CDR3 contains 15 residues.

J is TRBJ2-1 and V is TRBV12-3 or TRBV12-4; D perhaps matches TRBD2 (6 bases). V lost 6 bases to trimming and J lost 3 bases, with 15 bases between them. CDR3 length: 15 residues. CDR3 in DNA: TGTGCCAGCAGCCCTGAGGTAGCGGACTACAATGAGCAGTTCTTC. It yields the protein CASSPEVADYNEQFF.

The rearrangement links TRBV12-3 or TRBV12-4 to TRBJ2-2; 11 bases match TRBD1. Trimming cost V 6 bases and J 6 bases; bases outside gene matches: 9. This CDR3 is 16 amino acids long. The CDR3 reads CASSPGQGGGPGELFF. DNA of the CDR3: TGTGCCAGCAGCCCGGGACAGGGGGGAGGTCCCGGGGAGCTGTTTTTT.

V usage is TRBV4-2 and J usage is TRBJ2-2; D is unresolved. The CDR3 has 18 amino acids. V was shortened by 0 bases and J by 1 base, with 15 bases between the two germline ends. Germline V CDR1 and CDR2: LGHNA, YNFKEQ. The CDR3 protein is CASSQESLETGNTGELFF. The CDR3 coding sequence is TGTGCCAGCAGCCAAGAATCCTTAGAGACGGGGAACACCGGGGAGCTGTTTTTT.

This clonotype occurred once. Mismatch with germline at one junction end may stem from a read error. The chain uses TRBV10-3 and TRBJ2-3; possibly TRBD1 or TRBD2 for D (5 bases each). The CDR3 is made up of 15 amino acids. Per the germline V gene, CDR1 is ENHRY and CDR2 is SYGVKD. This chain's CDR3 is CAISVGGASTDTQYF. The CDR3 region has the DNA TGTGCCATCAGTGTTGGGGGTGCTAGCACAGATACGCAGTACTTT.

A remark on this clonotype: A single base separates this from a much larger clone, so it may be a read error. Without the conserved terminal phenylalanine or tryptophan, this CDR3 likely stems from a read error. The chain recombines TRBV11-2 with TRBJ1-1; no firm D call. The CDR3 is made up of 13 amino acids. Trimming stripped 2 bases from V and 6 bases from J, with 10 bases between. The germline V gene encodes CDR1 SGHAT and CDR2 FQNNGV. The CDR3 loop reads CASSLSSWAEAFL. In nucleotides, the CDR3 is TGTGCCAGCAGCTTATCCAGCTGGGCTGAAGCTTTCCTT.

The V call is TRBV11-2, the J call TRBJ2-6; TRBD1 aligns across 9 bases. The CDR3 totals 18 residues. Germline V gives CDR1 SGHAT, CDR2 FQNNGV. J was trimmed by 2 bases and V by 1 base; bases with no gene match: 6. CDR3 amino acids: CASSLAPGQGPGANVLTF. CDR3 nucleotides: TGTGCCAGCAGCTTAGCCCCGGGACAGGGCCCTGGGGCCAACGTCCTGACTTTC.

This clonotype was seen more than once but under ten times. The chain employs TRBV7-8 and TRBJ2-1, with 11 bases aligning to TRBD2. V was clipped by 5 bases and J by 9 bases; unmatched bases: 12. The CDR3 is 16 amino acids. CDR1 is SGHVS, CDR2 FQNEAQ, per germline. The CDR3 DNA reads TGTGCCAGCAGCCCGCGGAGACTAGCGGGAATGGTTGAGCAGTTCTTC. It encodes CASSPRRLAGMVEQFF.

This clonotype was seen only a few times. The chain has TRBV29-1 and TRBJ2-7, with D possibly TRBD2 on 6 matching bases. V dropped 3 bases and J dropped 6 bases, with 12 bases sitting between them. Germline CDR1 SQVTM, CDR2 ANQGSEA. The CDR3 covers 12 residues. This CDR3 reads CSVDVTGAEQYF. In DNA, the CDR3 is TGCAGCGTTGATGTAACGGGAGCCGAGCAGTACTTC.

Of note for this clonotype: This may be a read error, as it is one base from a much larger clone. This chain uses TRBV29-1 with TRBJ2-7, with 7 bases lining up with TRBD2. Losses at the gene ends were 8 bases for V and 7 bases for J; bases not matched to a gene: 11. Germline CDR1 reads SQVTM; CDR2 reads ANQGSEA. The CDR3 covers 12 residues. The CDR3 reads CSSDTGGCEQYF. In DNA, the CDR3 is TGCAGCTCGGACACGGGAGGTTGTGAGCAGTACTTC.

The gene calls are TRBV6-5 and TRBJ2-3, with 7 bases aligning to TRBD1. The CDR3 contains 14 residues. CDR1 MNHEY and CDR2 SVGAGI come from the germline V gene. V lost 6 bases and J lost 6; bases outside the gene matches: 9. The CDR3, as DNA: TGTGCCAGCAGACTCCCGGTACAGGGGGATACGCAGTATTTT. It encodes CASRLPVQGDTQYF.

In its sample, this clonotype was seen once. A read error may account for a junction end that differs from germline. The chain couples TRBV11-2 to TRBJ2-1, with a possible D match to TRBD1 (5 bases). CDR3 size: 15 residues. The germline gives CDR1 SGHAT, CDR2 FQNNGV. In DNA, the CDR3 is TGCGCCAGCAGCTTGGATACAGGCGCCTACAATGAGCAGTTCTTC. It is translated as CASSLDTGAYNEQFF.

This chain uses TRBV29-1 with TRBJ2-1, with D perhaps assigned TRBD1 or TRBD2 (5 bases each). Trimming removed 7 bases from V and 3 bases from J, with 22 bases in between. This CDR3 spans 16 amino acids. Germline CDR1 reads SQVTM; CDR2 reads ANQGSEA. The CDR3 nucleotides read TGCAGCGAGGGGTGGGCGGTAGGGGACGACTACAATGAGCAGTTCTTC. Translating gives CSEGWAVGDDYNEQFF.

V gene TRBV11-2 combines with J gene TRBJ2-1, with D hard to call. This CDR3 has 13 residues. Trimming shortened V by 9 bases and J by 9 bases, and 18 bases separated the two germline ends. Germline assignment: CDR1 SGHAT and CDR2 FQNNGV. CDR3 loop: CASSLISCSEQFF. DNA of the CDR3: TGTGCCAGTTCACTCATTTCCTGCAGTGAGCAGTTCTTC.

This clonotype was detected a few times. This rearrangement joins TRBV4-1 to TRBJ2-1; the D is unclear. V lost 3 bases and J 9 bases, leaving 9 bases between the germline ends. Germline V gene data show CDR1 as MGHRA and CDR2 as YSYEKL. This CDR3 region has 12 residues. CDR3 region: CASSHLWREQFF. In nucleotides, the CDR3 is TGCGCCAGCAGCCATTTGTGGCGTGAGCAGTTCTTC.